These T cell receptor beta chains were read from a single sample in a study of CD8 T cells in Susac syndrome. TCRdb re-called the immunoSEQ multiplex PCR reads with MiXCR, one entry per CDR3 protein. The table shows over 200,000 distinct CDR3 sequences, with 85% to 95% occurring only once. Input material: CD4+ T cells from PBMCs. The source is a human donor with multiple sclerosis. CDR3s include the opening cysteine and the closing phenylalanine or tryptophan. The D gene is left open where the match is weak. Clone size appears in some rows only: once, few, many, or a class for an expanded clone.

cdr3_length | d_call | j_call | v_call | clone_size | cdr3_aa | cdr3_nt
12 | - | TRBJ2-5 | TRBV29-1 | - | CSVSTTRETQYF | TGCAGCGTTTCCACGACGCGAGAGACCCAGTACTTC
15 | - | TRBJ1-1 | TRBV6-6 | - | CASSPGGDGNTEAFF | TGTGCCAGCAGTCCCGGAGGGGACGGGAACACTGAAGCTTTCTTT
12 | - | TRBJ2-5 | TRBV12-3/TRBV12-4 | - | CASSLAHQTQYF | TGTGCCAGCAGTTTAGCCCATCAGACCCAGTACTTC
13 | - | TRBJ1-1 | TRBV6-4 | - | CASSERDNTEAFF | TGTGCCAGCAGTGAACGGGACAACACTGAAGCTTTCTTT
13 | - | TRBJ1-1 | TRBV29-1 | - | CSVEERANTEAFF | TGCAGCGTTGAAGAGAGAGCTAACACTGAAGCTTTCTTT
14 | - | TRBJ2-5 | TRBV30 | - | CAWRDRKGGETQYF | TGTGCCTGGAGGGACAGGAAGGGAGGAGAGACCCAGTACTTC
13 | - | TRBJ2-7 | TRBV5-6 | - | CASSFGRGYEQYF | TGTGCCAGCAGTTTTGGACGGGGCTACGAGCAGTACTTC
12 | - | TRBJ1-2 | TRBV5-6 | - | CASSQGLDGYTF | TGTGCCAGCAGCCAGGGCCTCGATGGCTACACCTTC
16 | TRBD1 | TRBJ1-1 | TRBV9 | - | CASSVSSTGDGTEAFF | TGTGCCAGCAGCGTATCCTCCACAGGGGATGGAACTGAAGCTTTCTTT
14 | TRBD2 | TRBJ2-1 | TRBV20-1 | once | CSASTTSGANEQFF | TGCAGTGCTAGTACGACTAGCGGGGCCAATGAGCAGTTCTTC
13 | - | TRBJ1-4 | TRBV20-1 | once | CSASIGGTEKLFF | TGCAGTGCTAGTATAGGGGGGACTGAAAAACTGTTTTTT
13 | TRBD1 | TRBJ1-2 | TRBV2 | - | CASREDRVNGYTF | TGTGCCAGCAGGGAAGACAGGGTAAATGGCTACACCTTC
12 | - | TRBJ2-1 | TRBV6-2/TRBV6-3 | - | CAGGRSYNEQFF | TGTGCCGGCGGTCGGTCCTACAATGAGCAGTTCTTC
17 | - | TRBJ2-3 | TRBV10-3 | - | CAIRTQGSEKDTDTQYF | TGTGCCATCAGGACTCAGGGTTCCGAGAAGGACACAGATACGCAGTATTTT
15 | TRBD2 | TRBJ2-1 | TRBV27 | - | CASSSTLAGYNEQFF | TGTGCCAGCAGTTCGACTTTAGCGGGGTACAATGAGCAGTTCTTC
17 | TRBD1 | TRBJ1-1 | TRBV3-1 | - | CASSQDRGTGLNTEAFF | TGTGCCAGCAGCCAAGACCGAGGGACAGGCTTGAACACTGAAGCTTTCTTT
16 | - | TRBJ1-6 | TRBV3-1 | - | CASSQELSGLNSPLHF | TGTGCCAGCAGCCAAGAGCTAAGTGGACTGAATTCACCCCTCCACTTT
12 | - | TRBJ2-5 | TRBV15 | - | CATSNGFETQYF | TGTGCCACCAGCAACGGGTTTGAGACCCAGTACTTC
14 | - | TRBJ1-3 | TRBV29-1 | - | CSVLKMLPGNTIYF | TGCAGCGTGCTCAAGATGTTGCCTGGAAACACCATATATTTT
13 | - | TRBJ1-1 | TRBV20-1 | - | CSARSTVYTEAFF | TGCAGTGCTAGATCCACGGTCTACACTGAAGCTTTCTTT
15 | - | TRBJ1-2 | TRBV6-6 | - | CASSSGSGLINGYTF | TGTGCCAGCAGCTCCGGTTCGGGGTTAATCAATGGCTACACCTTC
13 | - | TRBJ1-4 | TRBV12-3/TRBV12-4 | - | CASSPRPIEKLFF | TGTGCCAGCAGTCCTAGGCCGATCGAAAAACTGTTTTTT
14 | - | TRBJ1-2 | TRBV12-3/TRBV12-4 | once | CASTTGFANYGYTF | TGTGCCAGCACCACAGGGTTTGCTAACTATGGCTACACCTTC
12 | - | TRBJ2-1 | TRBV11-2 | once | CASSLDRAEQFF | TGTGCCAGCAGCTTAGATAGGGCAGAGCAGTTCTTC
12 | - | TRBJ1-4 | TRBV4-2 | - | CASSRSVEKLFF | TGTGCCAGCAGCCGCTCAGTTGAAAAACTGTTTTTT
14 | - | TRBJ1-4 | TRBV29-1 | - | CSADPTGTNEKLFF | TGCAGCGCAGACCCTACAGGGACTAATGAAAAACTGTTTTTT
15 | - | TRBJ2-2 | TRBV12-3/TRBV12-4 | - | CASSGRVANTGELFF | TGTGCCAGCAGTGGACGGGTCGCGAACACCGGGGAGCTGTTTTTT
12 | - | TRBJ1-5 | TRBV29-1 | - | CSAWVASGAQHF | TGCAGCGCCTGGGTTGCGTCTGGGGCCCAGCATTTT
12 | - | TRBJ1-1 | TRBV30 | - | CAWSVGTAEAFF | TGTGCCTGGAGTGTAGGTACGGCTGAAGCTTTCTTT
15 | TRBD1 | TRBJ2-5 | TRBV4-1 | - | CASRAGTALQETQYF | TGCGCCAGCAGGGCCGGGACAGCACTCCAAGAGACCCAGTACTTC
15 | TRBD2 | TRBJ2-5 | TRBV2 | - | CASIPRTSGTETQYF | TGTGCCAGCATCCCGAGGACTAGCGGGACAGAGACCCAGTACTTC
13 | TRBD2 | TRBJ2-3 | TRBV12-3/TRBV12-4 | - | CASSYSGGDTQYF | TGTGCCAGCAGCTATAGCGGGGGGGATACGCAGTATTTT
14 | - | TRBJ1-1 | TRBV6-6 | - | CASSYVPIGTEAFF | TGTGCCAGCAGTTACGTCCCCATAGGAACTGAAGCTTTCTTT
12 | - | TRBJ1-1 | TRBV30 | - | CAWGSMNTEAFF | TGTGCCTGGGGATCCATGAACACTGAAGCTTTCTTT
16 | - | TRBJ2-6 | TRBV2 | - | CASSETGPSGANVLTF | TGTGCCAGCAGCGAGACAGGCCCCTCTGGGGCCAACGTCCTGACTTTC
13 | - | TRBJ1-5 | TRBV29-1 | once | CSVSDSLYQPQHF | TGCAGCGTTTCCGACAGTTTGTATCAGCCCCAGCATTTT
15 | - | TRBJ2-7 | TRBV9 | - | CASSTSGTLNYEQYF | TGTGCCAGCAGCACCTCCGGGACTTTGAACTACGAGCAGTACTTC
13 | - | TRBJ2-1 | TRBV3-1 | - | CASSQSLQHEQFF | TGTGCCAGCAGTCAGAGCCTCCAGCATGAGCAGTTCTTC
13 | TRBD2 | TRBJ2-5 | TRBV20-1 | once | CSNGGGGQETQYF | TGCTCCAATGGGGGGGGAGGACAAGAGACCCAGTACTTC
13 | - | TRBJ1-2 | TRBV7-9 | - | CASSPLMGDGYTF | TGTGCCAGCAGCCCTCTGATGGGCGATGGCTACACCTTC
14 | - | TRBJ2-3 | TRBV3-1 | - | CASSQDANSPTQYF | TGTGCCAGCAGCCAAGATGCGAACAGCCCCACGCAGTATTTT
12 | - | TRBJ2-4 | TRBV29-1 | few | CSAAVGGNIQYF | TGCAGCGCCGCGGTTGGCGGGAACATTCAGTACTTC
13 | TRBD1 | TRBJ2-7 | TRBV20-1 | once | CSASTGGLYEQYF | TGCAGTGCCTCGACAGGGGGGCTTTACGAGCAGTACTTC
19 | - | TRBJ2-7 | TRBV7-2 | - | CASSPRGFVAAPSSYEQYF | TGTGCCAGCAGCCCGAGGGGCTTTGTGGCGGCGCCGAGCTCCTACGAGCAGTACTTC
12 | - | TRBJ1-1 | TRBV20-1 | - | CSASAMNTEAFF | TGCAGTGCTAGCGCCATGAACACTGAAGCTTTCTTT
12 | - | TRBJ1-2 | TRBV12-3/TRBV12-4 | - | CAIQPLTRGYTF | TGTGCCATCCAGCCACTCACGAGAGGCTACACCTTC
15 | TRBD2 | TRBJ2-3 | TRBV6-5 | - | CASSSASGVTDTQYF | TGTGCCAGCAGTTCCGCTAGCGGGGTAACAGATACGCAGTATTTT
14 | - | TRBJ2-6 | TRBV20-1 | - | CSARKGAGANVLTF | TGCAGTGCTAGGAAGGGGGCTGGGGCCAACGTCCTGACTTTC
12 | - | TRBJ2-5 | TRBV13 | - | CASSPVGGTQYF | TGTGCCAGCAGCCCCGTCGGGGGGACCCAGTACTTC
15 | - | TRBJ1-5 | TRBV20-1 | - | CSARRGGKSNQPQHF | TGCAGTGCTAGACGAGGGGGTAAGAGCAATCAGCCCCAGCATTTT
14 | - | TRBJ2-1 | TRBV15 | - | CATSRDGEYNEQFF | TGTGCCACCAGCAGAGATGGGGAGTACAATGAGCAGTTCTTC
13 | - | TRBJ1-2 | TRBV3-1 | - | CASSQEQGNGYTF | TGTGCCAGCAGCCAAGAACAGGGCAATGGCTACACCTTC
13 | - | TRBJ2-7 | TRBV6-6 | once | CASSYGVGYEQYF | TGTGCCAGCAGTTACGGGGTGGGGTACGAGCAGTACTTC
12 | - | TRBJ1-1 | TRBV30 | - | CAWSAGGDEAFF | TGTGCCTGGAGTGCCGGGGGCGATGAAGCTTTCTTT
14 | - | TRBJ2-3 | TRBV12-3/TRBV12-4 | - | CASSSSENPSTQYF | TGTGCCAGCAGTTCGTCTGAAAACCCAAGTACGCAGTATTTT
15 | - | TRBJ2-2 | TRBV3-1 | - | CASSQVGGRTGELFF | TGTGCCAGCAGCCAAGTGGGGGGCCGGACCGGGGAGCTGTTTTTT
15 | - | TRBJ1-5 | TRBV4-2 | - | CASSPRQAGDQPQHF | TGTGCCAGCAGCCCGCGACAAGCTGGGGATCAGCCCCAGCATTTT
15 | TRBD1 | TRBJ1-6 | TRBV7-9 | - | CASSSSGGYNSPLHF | TGTGCCAGCAGCTCATCAGGGGGCTATAATTCACCCCTCCACTTT
16 | - | TRBJ2-1 | TRBV30 | - | CAWSVYTGTSYNEQFF | TGTGCCTGGAGTGTTTACACCGGGACGTCTTACAATGAGCAGTTCTTC